This TCR beta chain came from a study of regulatory T cells in long-lasting Graves disease. This clonotype was seen repeatedly, ten times or more. Time point of the sample: persistent/refractory GD, antithyroid drugs over 5 years with positive TRAb. After RNA was extracted from PBMCs, the TCR library was made from it. CDR1 and CDR2 from the germline V gene are SGHAT and FQNNGV. V lost 1 base, J lost 5 bases, and 5 bases lay in between. The CDR3 is 12 amino acids. Building the TCR beta libraries relied on iRepertoire HTBI primers, and CDR3 regions underwent Arm-PCR. TCRdb processed the multiplex PCR reads anew with MiXCR; each CDR3 protein has one entry. This table holds more than 350,000 distinct CDR3 sequences, 21% found once.

The sequence was collected from a female donor with Graves disease. The specimen comprised peripheral blood mononuclear cells (PBMCs), sampled when the disease was refractory, from a patient treated with antithyroid drugs. The V gene is TRBV11-2, the J gene TRBJ2-5; D remains unclear. In nucleotides, the CDR3 is TGTGCCAGCAGCTTAGTCTTGGAGACCCAGTACTTC. It translates to CASSLVLETQYF.